This T cell receptor beta chain was sequenced during a study of graft-versus-host responses after intestinal transplantation. Study-level information: As for transplant type, recipients had multivisceral, liver-intestinal, or isolated intestinal grafts. All recipients were given anti-thymocyte globulin induction, and tacrolimus and steroids were then administered for about three years. Findings and limits, study-wide: Some patients had graft-donor T cell macrochimerism. In their allografts, the ratios of graft-versus-host to host-versus-graft T cell clones were high. Present in recipient marrow, GvH clones included some that appeared first in ileum or blood.

The trim removed 4 bases at V and 5 bases at J, leaving 9 bases unmatched. The CDR3 is made up of 15 amino acids. The germline gives CDR1 MDHEN, CDR2 SYDVKM. Some clones are missing from TCRdb's copy, which holds only in-frame ones; the method was immunoSEQ multiplex PCR. The sample shows over 75,000 clones, 85% to 95% of them seen only once. This clone was detected once. Its matching antigen is unknown. This sequence originates from a human donor who was the organ donor for an intestinal transplant. The rearrangement uses TRBV28 and TRBJ2-5; TRBD1 matches 8 bases. Specimen: unstimulated CD8+ T cells sorted from spleen or lymph node cells, collected before transplant. CDR3 coding DNA: TGTGCCAGCAGTTGGACAGGGAGGAGGCGGGAGACCCAGTACTTC. As protein: CASSWTGRRRETQYF.